These T cell receptor beta chains were read from a single sample in a study of blood T cell repertoires in COVID-19. TCRdb keeps only in-frame clones here, not all; method: immunoSEQ multiplex PCR. The repertoire includes about 220,000 clones, approximately 77% of them detected once, and less than 4% sits in the top ten. The specimen sequenced was peripheral blood. The receptor set was obtained from a woman aged 80 or older with acute or convalescent COVID-19. Both conserved end residues are part of each CDR3. D genes are given only for firm matches. Part of the rows lack a size; the others show once, few, many or a class for expanded clones.

j_gene: TRBJ1-3
d_gene: NA
v_gene: TRBV9
abundance: NA
CDR3aa: CASSVAPGLGNTIYF
CDR3nt: TGTGCCAGCAGCGTAGCACCAGGCCTAGGAAACACCATATATTTT

j_gene: TRBJ1-6
d_gene: NA
v_gene: TRBV5-6
abundance: NA
CDR3aa: CASSLQSSNSPLHF
CDR3nt: TGTGCCAGCAGCTTACAGAGTTCCAATTCACCCCTCCACTTT

j_gene: TRBJ2-1
d_gene: TRBD2
v_gene: TRBV3-1/TRBV3-2
abundance: NA
CDR3aa: CASSPRGGLYNEQFF
CDR3nt: TGTGCCAGCAGCCCGCGGGGGGGCCTCTACAATGAGCAGTTCTTC

j_gene: TRBJ2-7
d_gene: NA
v_gene: TRBV7-8
abundance: NA
CDR3aa: CASSPRVSTYEQYF
CDR3nt: TGTGCCAGCAGCCCCCGGGTTTCTACCTACGAGCAGTACTTC

j_gene: TRBJ2-1
d_gene: TRBD1
v_gene: TRBV5-1
abundance: NA
CDR3aa: CASSLAGRGLFF
CDR3nt: TGCGCCAGCAGCTTGGCGGGCAGGGGGCTTTTCTTC

j_gene: TRBJ1-3
d_gene: TRBD1
v_gene: TRBV5-5
abundance: NA
CDR3aa: CASSLTQRGQAGNTIYF
CDR3nt: TGTGCCAGCAGCTTGACCCAGAGGGGGCAGGCTGGAAACACCATATATTTT

j_gene: TRBJ1-2
d_gene: NA
v_gene: TRBV5-1
abundance: NA
CDR3aa: CASSYDRSNYGYTF
CDR3nt: TGCGCCAGCAGCTACGACAGGAGCAACTATGGCTACACCTTC

j_gene: TRBJ1-5
d_gene: NA
v_gene: TRBV6-5
abundance: NA
CDR3aa: CASKDGNQGQPQHF
CDR3nt: TGTGCCAGCAAAGACGGGAACCAAGGTCAGCCCCAGCATTTT

j_gene: TRBJ2-7
d_gene: TRBD1
v_gene: TRBV7-3
abundance: NA
CDR3aa: CASSFGQGSYEQYF
CDR3nt: TGTGCCAGCAGCTTCGGACAGGGGTCCTACGAGCAGTACTTC

j_gene: TRBJ2-3
d_gene: TRBD2
v_gene: TRBV5-1
abundance: NA
CDR3aa: CASSLLAGGTDTQYF
CDR3nt: TGCGCCAGCAGCCTACTAGCGGGGGGCACAGATACGCAGTATTTT

j_gene: TRBJ2-1
d_gene: TRBD2
v_gene: TRBV6-4
abundance: NA
CDR3aa: CASSVAPSGLSGEQFF
CDR3nt: TGTGCCAGCAGTGTTGCCCCTAGCGGATTATCGGGAGAGCAGTTCTTC

j_gene: TRBJ1-1
d_gene: NA
v_gene: TRBV20-1
abundance: NA
CDR3aa: CSARVLEEAFF
CDR3nt: TGCAGTGCTAGAGTCTTGGAGGAAGCTTTCTTT

j_gene: TRBJ1-1
d_gene: TRBD1
v_gene: TRBV5-1
abundance: once
CDR3aa: CASSSQGLSTEAFF
CDR3nt: TGCGCCAGCAGCTCACAGGGGCTGAGCACTGAAGCTTTCTTT

j_gene: TRBJ2-3
d_gene: NA
v_gene: TRBV23-1
abundance: once
CDR3aa: CASSRLGSDTQYF
CDR3nt: TGCGCCAGCAGTCGTCTGGGCTCGGATACGCAGTATTTT

j_gene: TRBJ1-1
d_gene: TRBD1
v_gene: TRBV7-9
abundance: NA
CDR3aa: CASSHRQGAMNTEAFF
CDR3nt: TGTGCCAGCAGCCACCGACAGGGGGCCATGAACACTGAAGCTTTCTTT

j_gene: TRBJ2-3
d_gene: TRBD2
v_gene: TRBV9
abundance: once
CDR3aa: CASSVTGGDTDTQYF
CDR3nt: TGTGCCAGCAGCGTAACGGGGGGAGACACAGATACGCAGTATTTT

j_gene: TRBJ1-1
d_gene: TRBD1
v_gene: TRBV3-1/TRBV3-2
abundance: NA
CDR3aa: CASSQGTGGEAFF
CDR3nt: TGTGCCAGCAGCCAGGGGACAGGCGGTGAAGCTTTCTTT

j_gene: TRBJ1-2
d_gene: TRBD1
v_gene: TRBV6-6
abundance: few
CDR3aa: CASIPQGAGYGYTF
CDR3nt: TGTGCCAGCATTCCGCAGGGGGCTGGGTATGGCTACACCTTC

j_gene: TRBJ2-3
d_gene: NA
v_gene: TRBV7-2
abundance: NA
CDR3aa: CASSLGWRGPTDTQYF
CDR3nt: TGTGCCAGCAGCTTAGGGTGGCGGGGGCCCACAGATACGCAGTATTTT

j_gene: TRBJ1-3
d_gene: NA
v_gene: TRBV6-5
abundance: NA
CDR3aa: CASTRGSGNTIYF
CDR3nt: TGTGCCAGCACTAGGGGTTCTGGAAACACCATATATTTT

j_gene: TRBJ1-1
d_gene: NA
v_gene: TRBV5-1
abundance: NA
CDR3aa: CASSFDEVAEAFF
CDR3nt: TGCGCCAGCAGCTTTGACGAGGTGGCTGAAGCTTTCTTT

j_gene: TRBJ1-3
d_gene: TRBD1
v_gene: TRBV7-2
abundance: NA
CDR3aa: CASSLGTGEVGNTIYF
CDR3nt: TGTGCCAGCAGCTTAGGGACAGGGGAGGTTGGAAACACCATATATTTT

j_gene: TRBJ2-3
d_gene: TRBD1
v_gene: TRBV4-3
abundance: NA
CDR3aa: CASSRAPEGAGDTQYF
CDR3nt: TGCGCCAGCAGCAGGGCCCCTGAGGGGGCTGGGGATACGCAGTATTTT

j_gene: TRBJ2-3
d_gene: NA
v_gene: TRBV7-3
abundance: NA
CDR3aa: CASSLTGASTDTQYF
CDR3nt: TGTGCCAGCAGCTTAACGGGGGCAAGCACAGATACGCAGTATTTT

j_gene: TRBJ1-5
d_gene: TRBD1
v_gene: TRBV7-7
abundance: NA
CDR3aa: CASSVDRDQPQHF
CDR3nt: TGTGCCAGCAGCGTTGACAGGGATCAGCCCCAGCATTTT

j_gene: TRBJ2-5
d_gene: NA
v_gene: TRBV7-9
abundance: NA
CDR3aa: CASSLSGLSETQYF
CDR3nt: TGTGCCAGCAGCTTATCAGGATTATCGGAGACCCAGTACTTC

j_gene: TRBJ2-1
d_gene: TRBD1
v_gene: TRBV24-1
abundance: NA
CDR3aa: CATSATGRGERNEQFF
CDR3nt: TGTGCCACCAGTGCGACAGGGCGAGGGGAGAGGAATGAGCAGTTCTTC

j_gene: TRBJ2-7
d_gene: NA
v_gene: TRBV6-5
abundance: NA
CDR3aa: CASSLAFGEQYF
CDR3nt: TGTGCCAGCAGTTTAGCTTTCGGCGAGCAGTACTTC

j_gene: TRBJ1-6
d_gene: NA
v_gene: TRBV6-5
abundance: NA
CDR3aa: CASRLQVYNSPLHF
CDR3nt: TGTGCCAGCAGGCTACAGGTTTATAATTCACCCCTCCACTTT

j_gene: TRBJ1-1
d_gene: NA
v_gene: TRBV6-1
abundance: NA
CDR3aa: CASSELRAGSTEAFF
CDR3nt: TGTGCCAGCAGTGAACTGAGGGCCGGGAGCACTGAAGCTTTCTTT

j_gene: TRBJ1-2
d_gene: TRBD1
v_gene: TRBV10-3
abundance: NA
CDR3aa: CAISEPGGVSNYGYTF
CDR3nt: TGTGCCATCAGTGAACCAGGGGGCGTTTCGAACTATGGCTACACCTTC

j_gene: TRBJ2-7
d_gene: NA
v_gene: TRBV12-3/TRBV12-4
abundance: once
CDR3aa: CASTLGGTYEQYF
CDR3nt: TGTGCCAGCACATTGGGGGGTACCTACGAGCAGTACTTC

j_gene: TRBJ2-3
d_gene: NA
v_gene: TRBV5-4
abundance: NA
CDR3aa: CASSFASSPDTQYF
CDR3nt: TGTGCCAGCAGCTTCGCTAGTAGCCCAGATACGCAGTATTTT

j_gene: TRBJ2-1
d_gene: TRBD2
v_gene: TRBV9
abundance: NA
CDR3aa: CASSVAAGGREQFF
CDR3nt: TGTGCCAGCAGCGTAGCGGCGGGGGGGCGTGAGCAGTTCTTC

j_gene: TRBJ1-5
d_gene: TRBD1
v_gene: TRBV28
abundance: NA
CDR3aa: CASSSTGIQPQHF
CDR3nt: TGTGCCAGCAGTTCGACAGGGATTCAGCCCCAGCATTTT

j_gene: TRBJ2-7
d_gene: NA
v_gene: TRBV19
abundance: NA
CDR3aa: CASSNRDRGEQYF
CDR3nt: TGTGCCAGTAGTAACAGGGATAGAGGAGAGCAGTACTTC

j_gene: TRBJ2-1
d_gene: TRBD1
v_gene: TRBV7-6
abundance: NA
CDR3aa: CASTLSPDRAANEQFF
CDR3nt: TGTGCCAGCACCCTTAGTCCGGACAGGGCGGCGAATGAGCAGTTCTTC

j_gene: TRBJ1-5
d_gene: TRBD1
v_gene: TRBV2
abundance: NA
CDR3aa: CASSARDRAQPQHF
CDR3nt: TGTGCCAGCAGTGCCCGGGACAGGGCGCAGCCCCAGCATTTT

j_gene: TRBJ1-2
d_gene: TRBD1
v_gene: TRBV28
abundance: NA
CDR3aa: CASSSGQGSYGYTF
CDR3nt: TGTGCCAGCAGTTCGGGACAGGGAAGCTATGGCTACACCTTC

j_gene: TRBJ1-5
d_gene: NA
v_gene: TRBV27
abundance: NA
CDR3aa: CASSLVGSGGPQHF
CDR3nt: TGTGCCAGCAGTTTAGTCGGCTCCGGGGGGCCCCAGCATTTT

j_gene: TRBJ2-1
d_gene: TRBD1
v_gene: TRBV5-4
abundance: NA
CDR3aa: CASSPGQGRGEQFF
CDR3nt: TGTGCCAGCAGCCCGGGACAGGGTCGGGGAGAGCAGTTCTTC

j_gene: TRBJ1-2
d_gene: NA
v_gene: TRBV27
abundance: NA
CDR3aa: CASSTSGTPQGYTF
CDR3nt: TGTGCCAGCAGTACCTCCGGGACACCCCAGGGCTACACCTTC